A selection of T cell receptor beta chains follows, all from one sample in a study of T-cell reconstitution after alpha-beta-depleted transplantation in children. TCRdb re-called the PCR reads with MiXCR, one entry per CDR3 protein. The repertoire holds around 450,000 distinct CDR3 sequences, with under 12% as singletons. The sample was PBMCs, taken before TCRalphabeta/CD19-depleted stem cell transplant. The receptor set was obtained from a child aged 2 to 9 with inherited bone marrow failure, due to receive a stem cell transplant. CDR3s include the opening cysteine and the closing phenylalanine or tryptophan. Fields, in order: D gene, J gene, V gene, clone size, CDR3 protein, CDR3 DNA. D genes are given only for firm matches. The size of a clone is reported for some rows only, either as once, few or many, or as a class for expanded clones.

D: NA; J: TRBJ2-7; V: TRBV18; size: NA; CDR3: CASSPGGAPYEQYF; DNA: TGTGCCAGCTCACCGGGGGGAGCACCCTACGAGCAGTACTTC
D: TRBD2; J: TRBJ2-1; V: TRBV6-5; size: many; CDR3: CASSYWPAGGNEQFF; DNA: TGTGCCAGCAGTTACTGGCCAGCGGGAGGAAATGAGCAGTTCTTC
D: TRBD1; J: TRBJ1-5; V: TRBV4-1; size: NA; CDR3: CASSQELYRGNQPQHF; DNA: TGCGCCAGCAGCCAAGAATTGTACAGGGGAAATCAGCCCCAGCATTTT
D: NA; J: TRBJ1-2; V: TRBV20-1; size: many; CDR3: CSATWPGGYTF; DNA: TGCAGTGCGACGTGGCCTGGGGGCTACACCTTC
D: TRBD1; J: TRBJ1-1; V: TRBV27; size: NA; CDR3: CASSLTDRMKRDLGQDEAFF; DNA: TGTGCCAGCAGTCTAACGGACAGGATGAAGCGGGATCTGGGACAGGATGAAGCTTTCTTT
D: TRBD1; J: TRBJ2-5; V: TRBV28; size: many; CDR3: CASSFRGGTAETQYF; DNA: TGTGCCAGCAGTTTCCGAGGTGGGACAGCGGAGACCCAGTACTTC
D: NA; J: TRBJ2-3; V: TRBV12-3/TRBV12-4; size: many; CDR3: CASSFQAGTDTQYF; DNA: TGTGCCAGCAGTTTTCAAGCTGGAACCGATACGCAGTATTTT
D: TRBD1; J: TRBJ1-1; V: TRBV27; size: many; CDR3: CASSLSARGLTEAFF; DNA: TGTGCCAGCAGTTTATCGGCCAGGGGGCTGACTGAAGCTTTCTTT
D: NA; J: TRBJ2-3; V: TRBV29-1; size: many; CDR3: CSVVLPEMAADTQYF; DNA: TGCAGCGTTGTGCTTCCGGAGATGGCAGCAGATACGCAGTATTTT
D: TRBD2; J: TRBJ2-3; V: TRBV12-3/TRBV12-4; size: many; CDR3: CASSLVSGRSTDTQYF; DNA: TGTGCCAGCAGTTTAGTAAGCGGGAGAAGCACAGATACGCAGTATTTT
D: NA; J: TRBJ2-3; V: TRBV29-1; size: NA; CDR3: CSARMRRTTDTQYF; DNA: TGCAGCGCTCGAATGCGACGGACCACAGATACGCAGTATTTT
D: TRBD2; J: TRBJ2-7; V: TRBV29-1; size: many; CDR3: CSVQGAERGYEQYF; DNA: TGCAGCGTCCAAGGAGCGGAGCGGGGCTACGAGCAGTACTTC
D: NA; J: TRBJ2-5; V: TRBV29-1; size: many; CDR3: CSIGQTSQETQYF; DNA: TGCAGCATTGGACAGACATCACAAGAGACCCAGTACTTC
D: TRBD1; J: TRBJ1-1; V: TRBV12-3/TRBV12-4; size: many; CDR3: CASSPSQGMATEAFF; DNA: TGTGCCAGCAGTCCGTCACAGGGGATGGCCACTGAAGCTTTCTTT
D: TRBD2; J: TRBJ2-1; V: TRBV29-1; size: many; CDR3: CSVDKGGSLRFF; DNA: TGCAGCGTTGATAAAGGCGGGAGCCTTCGGTTCTTC
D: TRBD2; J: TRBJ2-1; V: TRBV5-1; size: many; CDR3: CASSPRLASENEQFF; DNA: TGCGCCAGCAGCCCCCGACTAGCTTCCGAAAATGAGCAGTTCTTC
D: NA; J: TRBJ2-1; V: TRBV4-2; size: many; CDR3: CASSQVDTSYNEQFF; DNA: TGTGCCAGCAGCCAAGTGGACACCTCCTACAATGAGCAGTTCTTC
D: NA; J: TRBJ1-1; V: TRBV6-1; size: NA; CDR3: CASRDAGGVTEAFF; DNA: TGTGCCAGCAGGGACGCCGGCGGGGTTACTGAAGCTTTCTTT
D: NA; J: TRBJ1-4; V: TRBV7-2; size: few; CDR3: CASSFQRATNEKLFF; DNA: TGTGCCAGCAGCTTCCAACGGGCAACTAATGAAAAACTGTTTTTT
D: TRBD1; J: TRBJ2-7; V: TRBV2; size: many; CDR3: CANSLQGASYEQYF; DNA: TGTGCCAATTCTTTACAGGGGGCTTCCTACGAGCAGTACTTC
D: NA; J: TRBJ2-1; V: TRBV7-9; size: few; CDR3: CASRVGSYNEQFF; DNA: TGTGCCTCACGGGTGGGGTCCTACAATGAGCAGTTCTTC
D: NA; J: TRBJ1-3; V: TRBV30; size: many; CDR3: CAWSGTFSGNTIYF; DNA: TGTGCCTGGAGTGGCACCTTCTCTGGAAACACCATATATTTT
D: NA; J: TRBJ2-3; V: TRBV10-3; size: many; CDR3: CAISEGGTDTQYF; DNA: TGTGCCATCAGTGAAGGAGGCACAGATACGCAGTATTTT
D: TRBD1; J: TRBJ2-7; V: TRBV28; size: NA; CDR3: CASLAGDRRYEQYF; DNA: TGTGCCAGCCTCGCCGGGGACAGGCGCTACGAGCAGTACTTC
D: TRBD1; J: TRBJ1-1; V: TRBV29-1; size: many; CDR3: CSVSRGEDTEAFF; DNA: TGCAGCGTCAGCAGGGGGGAGGACACTGAAGCTTTCTTT
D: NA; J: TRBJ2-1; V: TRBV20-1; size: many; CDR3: CSAKAAITYNEQFF; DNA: TGCAGTGCTAAAGCGGCTATTACCTACAATGAGCAGTTCTTC
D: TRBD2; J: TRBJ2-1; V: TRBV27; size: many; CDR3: CASSSRLAGPQNEQFF; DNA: TGTGCCAGCAGTTCTAGACTAGCGGGACCTCAAAATGAGCAGTTCTTC
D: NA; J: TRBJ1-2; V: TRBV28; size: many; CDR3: CASSWRGGGYTF; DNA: TGTGCCAGCAGTTGGAGGGGAGGGGGCTACACCTTC
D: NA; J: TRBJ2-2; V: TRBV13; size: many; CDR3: CASSFGLPITGELFF; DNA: TGTGCCAGCAGCTTTGGCCTGCCCATCACCGGGGAGCTGTTTTTT
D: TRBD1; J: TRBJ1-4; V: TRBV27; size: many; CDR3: CASSSLQGVREKLFF; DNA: TGTGCCAGCAGTTCCCTACAGGGGGTAAGGGAAAAACTGTTTTTT
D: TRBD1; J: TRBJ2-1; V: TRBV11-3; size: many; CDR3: CASSAGQGAGNEQFF; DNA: TGTGCCAGCAGCGCGGGACAGGGGGCGGGAAATGAGCAGTTCTTC
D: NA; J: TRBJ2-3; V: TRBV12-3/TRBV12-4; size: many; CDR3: CASSSSTGSRMDTQYF; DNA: TGTGCCAGCAGTTCCTCGACCGGGAGTCGGATGGATACGCAGTATTTT
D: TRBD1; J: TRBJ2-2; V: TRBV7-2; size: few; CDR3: CASSRRGQSTGELFF; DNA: TGTGCCAGCAGCCGACGGGGACAGAGCACCGGGGAGCTGTTTTTT
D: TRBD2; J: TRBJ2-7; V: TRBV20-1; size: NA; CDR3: CSASGGTSGSLSSYEQYF; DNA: TGCAGTGCTAGCGGGGGGACTAGCGGGAGTCTGAGCTCCTACGAGCAGTACTTC
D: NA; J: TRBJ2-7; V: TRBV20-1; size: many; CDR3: CSAKPVLYSYEQYF; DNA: TGCAGTGCTAAACCTGTCTTGTACTCCTACGAGCAGTACTTC
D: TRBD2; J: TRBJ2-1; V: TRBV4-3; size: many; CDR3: CASSQGFTSGSANEQFF; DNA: TGCGCCAGCAGCCAAGGGTTCACTAGCGGGAGCGCAAATGAGCAGTTCTTC